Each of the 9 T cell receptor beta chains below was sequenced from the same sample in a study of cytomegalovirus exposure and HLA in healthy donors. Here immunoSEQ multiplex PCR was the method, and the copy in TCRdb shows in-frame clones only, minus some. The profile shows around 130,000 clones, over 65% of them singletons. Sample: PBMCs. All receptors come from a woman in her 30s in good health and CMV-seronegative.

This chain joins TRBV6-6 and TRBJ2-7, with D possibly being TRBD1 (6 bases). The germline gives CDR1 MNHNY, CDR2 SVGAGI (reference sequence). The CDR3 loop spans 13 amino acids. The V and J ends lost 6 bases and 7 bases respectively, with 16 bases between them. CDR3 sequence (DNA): TGTGCCAGCAGAGATACAGGGTCCTGGGAGCAGTACTTC. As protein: CASRDTGSWEQYF.

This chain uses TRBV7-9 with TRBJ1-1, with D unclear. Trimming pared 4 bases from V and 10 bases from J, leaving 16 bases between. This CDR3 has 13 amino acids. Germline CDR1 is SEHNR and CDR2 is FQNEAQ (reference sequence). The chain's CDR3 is CASSWGGQVRAFF. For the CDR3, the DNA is TGTGCCAGCAGCTGGGGAGGTCAGGTGCGAGCTTTCTTT.

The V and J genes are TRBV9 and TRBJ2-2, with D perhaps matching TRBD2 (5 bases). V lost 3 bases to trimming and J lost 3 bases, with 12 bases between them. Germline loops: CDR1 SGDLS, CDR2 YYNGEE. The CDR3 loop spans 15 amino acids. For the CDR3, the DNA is TGTGCCAGCAGCGGGCCGGGGTATGACACCGGGGAGCTGTTTTTT. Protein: CASSGPGYDTGELFF.

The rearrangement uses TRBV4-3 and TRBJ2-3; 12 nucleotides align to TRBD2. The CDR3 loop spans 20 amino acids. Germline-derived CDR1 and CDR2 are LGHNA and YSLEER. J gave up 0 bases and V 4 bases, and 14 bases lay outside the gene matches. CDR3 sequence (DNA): TGCGCCAGCAGCCTCTTCGCGGGGACTAGCGGGCGCTCTAGCACAGATACGCAGTATTTT. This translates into CASSLFAGTSGRSSTDTQYF.

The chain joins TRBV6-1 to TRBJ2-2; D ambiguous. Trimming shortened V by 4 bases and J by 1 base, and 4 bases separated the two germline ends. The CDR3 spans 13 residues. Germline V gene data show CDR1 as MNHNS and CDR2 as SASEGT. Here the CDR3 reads CASSVRNTGELFF. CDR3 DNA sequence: TGTGCCAGCAGTGTGCGGAACACCGGGGAGCTGTTTTTT.

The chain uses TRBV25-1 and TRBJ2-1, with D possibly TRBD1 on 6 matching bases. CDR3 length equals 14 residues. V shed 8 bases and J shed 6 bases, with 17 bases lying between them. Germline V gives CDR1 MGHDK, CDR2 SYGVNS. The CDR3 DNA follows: TGTGCCAGCGAACAGGGTATGGTAGGCAATGAGCAGTTCTTC. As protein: CASEQGMVGNEQFF.

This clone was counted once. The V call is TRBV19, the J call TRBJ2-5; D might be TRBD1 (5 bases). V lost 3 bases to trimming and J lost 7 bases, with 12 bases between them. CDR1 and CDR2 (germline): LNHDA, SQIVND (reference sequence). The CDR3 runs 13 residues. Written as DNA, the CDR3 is TGTGCCAGTAGTATCGACAGTTGGGGGACCCAGTACTTC. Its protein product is CASSIDSWGTQYF.

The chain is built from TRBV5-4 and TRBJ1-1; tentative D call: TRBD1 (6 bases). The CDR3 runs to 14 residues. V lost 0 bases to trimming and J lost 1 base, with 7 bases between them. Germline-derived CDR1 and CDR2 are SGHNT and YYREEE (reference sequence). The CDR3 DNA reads TGTGCCAGCAGCTTGGCGGGACAGAACACTGAAGCTTTCTTT. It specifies CASSLAGQNTEAFF.

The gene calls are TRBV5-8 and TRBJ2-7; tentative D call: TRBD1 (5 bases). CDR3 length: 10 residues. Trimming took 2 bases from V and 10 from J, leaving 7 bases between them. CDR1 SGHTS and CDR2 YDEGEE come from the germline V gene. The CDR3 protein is CASSFQGQYF. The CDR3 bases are TGTGCCAGCAGCTTCCAGGGACAGTACTTC.